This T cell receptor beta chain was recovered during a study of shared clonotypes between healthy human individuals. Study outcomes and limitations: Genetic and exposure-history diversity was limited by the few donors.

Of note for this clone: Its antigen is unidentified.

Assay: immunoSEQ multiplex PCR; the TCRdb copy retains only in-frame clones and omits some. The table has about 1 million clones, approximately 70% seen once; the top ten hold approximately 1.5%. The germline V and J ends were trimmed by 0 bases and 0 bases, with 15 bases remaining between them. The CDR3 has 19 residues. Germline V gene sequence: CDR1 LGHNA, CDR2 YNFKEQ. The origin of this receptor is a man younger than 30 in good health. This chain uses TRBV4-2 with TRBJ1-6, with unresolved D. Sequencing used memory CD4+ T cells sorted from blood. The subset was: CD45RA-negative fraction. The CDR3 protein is CASSQDRQVIGSYNSPLHF. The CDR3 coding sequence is TGTGCCAGCAGCCAAGATCGGCAGGTGATCGGCTCCTATAATTCACCCCTCCACTTT.